In its sample, the clone carrying this TCR beta chain was seen a few times. Its antigen is still unknown. The sample belongs to a study of T-cell memory formation after mild COVID-19. Findings and caveats of the study: Whether second-wave clones peaking at day 37 were SARS-CoV-2 specific went unconfirmed. Clones contracting over day 15 to 85 were CD4/CD8 balanced, with later expanders leaning CD4+.

Germline loops: CDR1 DFQATT, CDR2 SNEGSKA (reference sequence). Trimming shortened V by 0 bases and J by 5 bases, and 10 bases separated the two germline ends. The CDR3 is 13 residues long. One entry per CDR3 protein, called by TCRdb with MiXCR from the 5' RACE reads. The sample includes about 400,000 distinct CDR3 sequences, 23% of them seen just once. The source of this sequence is an adult woman who had mild COVID-19 (a few samples of this study predate the infection). Cell type and time point are not known. Sequenced: PBMCs or a T cell subset sorted from them (not recorded which). V and J are TRBV20-1 and TRBJ1-1; unclear D gene. This chain's CDR3 is CSARERGWTEAFF. The CDR3 DNA reads TGCAGTGCTAGAGAGAGAGGTTGGACTGAAGCTTTCTTT.